A single sample is the source of the 10 T cell receptor beta chains below, sequenced in a study of blood T cell repertoires in COVID-19. Profiling relied on immunoSEQ multiplex PCR, and the TCRdb table lists in-frame clones only, not all of them. Here the sample spans 100,000 or so clones, 88% being singletons. The sequencing input was peripheral blood. These TCRs come from a woman aged 55-70 years with acute or convalescent COVID-19.

This rearrangement joins TRBV7-9 to TRBJ2-1; 8 bases match TRBD2. CDR3 length: 14 amino acids. Germline CDR1 is SEHNR and CDR2 is FQNEAQ (reference sequence). Unmatched junction bases numbered 2, after V lost 1 base and J lost 6 bases. The CDR3 DNA reads as TGTGCCAGCAGCTTAGACGGGACTAGCAATGAGCAGTTCTTC. It specifies CASSLDGTSNEQFF.

This rearrangement joins TRBV5-1 to TRBJ1-1; tentative D call: TRBD1 (5 bases). The length of the CDR3 is 15 residues. Per germline, CDR1 SGHRS and CDR2 YFSETQ. The V end was cut by 4 bases, the J end by 4 bases, with 17 bases between. As DNA, the CDR3 is TGCGCCAGCAGCCCACCTTCGGGGGAGGGCACTGAAGCTTTCTTT. The encoded protein is CASSPPSGEGTEAFF.

The J gene is TRBJ2-5, the V gene TRBV6-5, with 13 bases fitting TRBD2. CDR1 is MNHEY and CDR2 is SVGAGI in the germline V gene. Trimming removed 5 bases from V and 5 bases from J; junction bases left unmatched: 5. This CDR3 region has 15 residues. DNA of the CDR3: TGTGCCAGCAGTCCGGGACTAGCGGGATTTGAGACCCAGTACTTC. Its translation: CASSPGLAGFETQYF.

The genes are TRBV4-2 and TRBJ2-2, with 7 nucleotides matching TRBD2. Trimming removed 0 bases from V and 12 bases from J; junction bases left unmatched: 7. The CDR3 length is 14 residues. Germline lookup yields CDR1 LGHNA and CDR2 YNFKEQ. The CDR3 here is CASSQDGEGTKLFF. The CDR3 nucleotides are TGTGCCAGCAGCCAAGATGGCGAGGGGACTAAGCTGTTTTTT.

The chain joins TRBV7-3 to TRBJ1-1; D is uncertain. V lost 3 bases and J 5 bases, leaving 10 bases between the germline ends. The germline V gene encodes CDR1 SGHTA and CDR2 FQGTGA. The CDR3 is 13 amino acids. The CDR3 sequence is CASSFGGNTEAFF. The CDR3 coding sequence is TGTGCCAGCAGCTTTGGAGGGAATACTGAAGCTTTCTTT.

The chain employs TRBV28 and TRBJ1-2, with 8 nucleotides matching TRBD1. The CDR3 is made up of 14 amino acids. V shed 5 bases, J shed 4 bases, and the junction held 6 bases outside the gene matches. Germline V gene lookup returns CDR1 MDHEN and CDR2 SYDVKM. CDR3 DNA: TGTGCCAGCAGTCCGCAGGACAGGGCCTATGGCTACACCTTC. This gives the protein CASSPQDRAYGYTF.

This chain uses TRBV6-5 with TRBJ2-2, with 8 bases identical to TRBD2. V trimming: 6 bases; J trimming: 0 bases; junction bases outside the gene matches: 3. The CDR3 has 15 amino acids. Germline V lookup: CDR1 MNHEY, CDR2 SVGAGI. CDR3 bases: TGTGCCAGCAGCCATAGCGGGACGAACACCGGGGAGCTGTTTTTT. Translating it yields CASSHSGTNTGELFF.

This chain links TRBV11-2 with TRBJ2-7; 8 bases agree with TRBD1. Germline values: CDR1 SGHAT, CDR2 FQNNGV. This CDR3 is 15 amino acids long. J was trimmed by 0 bases and V by 3 bases; bases with no gene match: 4. In nucleotides, the CDR3 is TGTGCCAGCAGCTTGGTAACAGGGGGCTCCTACGAGCAGTACTTC. It translates to CASSLVTGGSYEQYF. Supplemented by reference TRBV11-2 and TRBJ2-7, the full variable domain reads EAGVAQSPRYKIIEKRQSVAFWCNPISGHATLYWYQQILGQGPKLLIQFQNNGVVDDSQLPKDRFSAERLKGVDSTLKIQPAKLEDSAVYLCASSLVTGGSYEQYFGPGTRLTVT.

V usage is TRBV30 and J usage is TRBJ1-1; D is undetermined. Trimming took off 3 bases at V and 4 bases at J, with 15 bases between the two ends. The CDR3 has 14 amino acids. Germline loops: CDR1 GTSNPN, CDR2 SVGIG (reference sequence). Here the CDR3 reads CAWRLPVVGTEAFF. CDR3 in DNA: TGTGCCTGGAGATTACCGGTGGTTGGCACTGAAGCTTTCTTT.

V and J are TRBV11-2 and TRBJ2-3; D might be TRBD2 (6 bases). Looked up from germline, CDR1 is SGHAT and CDR2 is FQNNGV. CDR3 length: 15 residues. The V gene lost 5 bases and the J gene lost 3 bases, with 15 bases spanning the gap. CDR3 amino acids: CASSPLAGSTDTQYF. For the CDR3, the DNA is TGTGCCAGCAGCCCTCTCGCGGGAAGTACAGATACGCAGTATTTT.